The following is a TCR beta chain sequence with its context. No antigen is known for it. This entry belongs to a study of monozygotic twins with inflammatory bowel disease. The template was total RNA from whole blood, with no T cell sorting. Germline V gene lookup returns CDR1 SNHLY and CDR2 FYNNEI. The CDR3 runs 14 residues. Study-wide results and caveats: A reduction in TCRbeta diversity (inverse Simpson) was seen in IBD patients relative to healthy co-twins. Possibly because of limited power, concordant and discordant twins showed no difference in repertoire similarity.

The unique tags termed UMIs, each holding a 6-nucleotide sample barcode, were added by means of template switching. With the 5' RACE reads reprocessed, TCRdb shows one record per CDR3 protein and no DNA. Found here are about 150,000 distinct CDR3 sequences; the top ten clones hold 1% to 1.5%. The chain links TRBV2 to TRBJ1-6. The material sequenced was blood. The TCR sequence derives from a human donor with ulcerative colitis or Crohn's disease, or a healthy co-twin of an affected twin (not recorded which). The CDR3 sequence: CASSVLGGNSPLHF. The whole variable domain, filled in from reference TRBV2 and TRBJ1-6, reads EPEVTQTPSHQVTQMGQEVILRCVPISNHLYFYWYRQILGQKVEFLVSFYNNEISEKSEIFDDQFSVERPDGSNFTLKIRSTKLEDSAMYFCASSVLGGNSPLHFGNGTRLTVT.